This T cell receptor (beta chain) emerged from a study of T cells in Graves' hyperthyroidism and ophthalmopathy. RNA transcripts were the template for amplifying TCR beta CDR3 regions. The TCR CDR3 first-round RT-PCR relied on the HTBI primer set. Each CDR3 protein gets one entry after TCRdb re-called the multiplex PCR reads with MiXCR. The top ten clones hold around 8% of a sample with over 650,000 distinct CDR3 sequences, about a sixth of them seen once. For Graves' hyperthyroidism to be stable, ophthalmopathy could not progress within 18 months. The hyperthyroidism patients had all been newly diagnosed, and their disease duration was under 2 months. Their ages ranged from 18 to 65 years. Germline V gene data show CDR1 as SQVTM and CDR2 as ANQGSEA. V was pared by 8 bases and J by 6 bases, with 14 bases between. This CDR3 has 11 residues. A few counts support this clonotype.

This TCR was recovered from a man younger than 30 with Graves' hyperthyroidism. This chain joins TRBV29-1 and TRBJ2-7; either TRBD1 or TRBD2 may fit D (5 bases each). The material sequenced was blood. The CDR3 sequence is CSSREGIEQYF. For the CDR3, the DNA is TGCAGCTCGCGCGAGGGGATCGAGCAGTACTTC.